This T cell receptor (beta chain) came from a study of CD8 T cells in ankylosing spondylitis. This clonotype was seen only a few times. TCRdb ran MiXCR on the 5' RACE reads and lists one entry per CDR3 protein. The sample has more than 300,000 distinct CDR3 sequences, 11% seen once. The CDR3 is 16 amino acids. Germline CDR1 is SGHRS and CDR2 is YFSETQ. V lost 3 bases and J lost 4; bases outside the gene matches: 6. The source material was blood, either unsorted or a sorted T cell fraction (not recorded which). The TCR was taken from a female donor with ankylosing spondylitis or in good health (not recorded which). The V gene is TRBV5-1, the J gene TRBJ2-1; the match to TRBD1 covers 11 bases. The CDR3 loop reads CASSSGQGAGYNEQFF. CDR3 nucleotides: TGCGCCAGCAGCTCCGGACAGGGGGCTGGATACAATGAGCAGTTCTTC.